This T cell receptor beta chain was found in a study of blood T cell repertoires in COVID-19. As for the study in general: Acute and convalescent COVID-19 specimens originated in the United States, Italy and Spain. The cDNA or gDNA used as material had been derived from T cells, B-cell-depleted T cells, or PBMCs.

The CDR3 covers 14 residues. Trimming cost V 5 bases and J 11 bases, with 22 bases left between them. The germline V gene has CDR1 SGHAT and CDR2 FQNNGV. Per the original data handling: Amplification with reference gene primers provided the estimates of nucleated cell counts. Profiled with immunoSEQ multiplex PCR; TCRdb holds only in-frame clones, not every one. V, J and clone size are taken as reported in that table, and D and trimming were inferred from the DNA itself. The table records under 80,000 clones, approximately 80% of them present only once. The chain has TRBV11-2 and TRBJ2-7; D possibly corresponds to TRBD2 (5 bases). Sample: peripheral blood. The clonotype was recovered from a human donor in a cohort sampled during active COVID-19. CDR3 DNA: TGTGCCAGCAGCCCCCGGACCTCTGCCCCGGAGGAGTACTTC. The encoded protein is CASSPRTSAPEEYF.